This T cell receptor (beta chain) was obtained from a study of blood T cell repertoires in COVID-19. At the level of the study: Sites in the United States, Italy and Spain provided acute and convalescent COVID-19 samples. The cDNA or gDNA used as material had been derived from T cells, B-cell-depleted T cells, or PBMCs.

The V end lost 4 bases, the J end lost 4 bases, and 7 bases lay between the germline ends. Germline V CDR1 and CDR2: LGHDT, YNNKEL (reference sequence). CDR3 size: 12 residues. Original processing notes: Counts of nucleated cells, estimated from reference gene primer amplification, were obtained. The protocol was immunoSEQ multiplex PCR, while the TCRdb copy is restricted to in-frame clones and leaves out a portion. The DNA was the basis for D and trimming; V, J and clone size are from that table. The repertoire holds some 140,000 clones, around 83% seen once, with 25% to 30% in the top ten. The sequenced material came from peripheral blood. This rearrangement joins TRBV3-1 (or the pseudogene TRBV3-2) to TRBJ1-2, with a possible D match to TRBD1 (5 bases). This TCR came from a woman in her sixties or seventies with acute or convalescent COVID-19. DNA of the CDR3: TGTGCCAGCAGCCGAGACAGCTATGGCTACACCTTC. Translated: CASSRDSYGYTF.